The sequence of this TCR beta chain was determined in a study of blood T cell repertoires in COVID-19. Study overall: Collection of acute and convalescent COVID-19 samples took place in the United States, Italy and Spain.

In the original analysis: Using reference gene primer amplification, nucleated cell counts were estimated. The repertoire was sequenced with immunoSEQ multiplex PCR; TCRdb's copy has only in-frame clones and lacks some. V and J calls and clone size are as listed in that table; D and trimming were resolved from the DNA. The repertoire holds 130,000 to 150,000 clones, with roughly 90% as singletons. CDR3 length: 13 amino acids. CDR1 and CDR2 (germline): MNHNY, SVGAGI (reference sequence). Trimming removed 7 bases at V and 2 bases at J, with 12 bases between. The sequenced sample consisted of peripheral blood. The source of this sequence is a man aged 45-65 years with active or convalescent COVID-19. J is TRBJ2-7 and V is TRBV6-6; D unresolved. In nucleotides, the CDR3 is TGTGCCAGCACGCGCCTCTTAACCTACGAGCAGTACTTC. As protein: CASTRLLTYEQYF.